This is a list of T cell receptor beta chains from one sample in a study of blood T cells in healthy people across ages. Each CDR3 protein gets one entry after TCRdb re-called the 5' RACE reads with MiXCR. The sample lists about 720,000 distinct CDR3 sequences; roughly 25% were seen once. This same sample was also part of a study on T cells of mothers and their children.

Specimen: blood. The receptors come from a boy between 10 and 17 years old in good health. The CDR3 runs from the conserved cysteine through the conserved F or W. The order of the fields is J gene, D gene, clone size, V gene, CDR3 DNA, CDR3 protein. D genes are given only for firm matches. Rows give clone size only sometimes, using once, few, many, or a class for an expanded clone.

>TRBJ1-2|-|-|TRBV29-1
TGCAGCGTTGAGGCTCCCCTGGGCGCTAACTATGGCTACACCTTC
CSVEAPLGANYGYTF
>TRBJ2-6|-|-|TRBV27
TGTGCCAGCAGTTTATACGTTATTGGGGGGGCCAACGTCCTGACTTTC
CASSLYVIGGANVLTF
>TRBJ2-7|TRBD1|many|TRBV7-2
TGTGCCAGCAGCTTCGGGACAGGGGTCTCCTACGAGCAGTACTTC
CASSFGTGVSYEQYF
>TRBJ2-3|-|once|TRBV18
TGTGCCAGCTCACCACTGAGGGGTAAATCTGAATCTACAGATACGCAGTATTTT
CASSPLRGKSESTDTQYF
>TRBJ2-7|-|-|TRBV20-1
TGCAGTGCTAGAGATTTGAGGGACTGGAGCTACGAGCAGTACTTC
CSARDLRDWSYEQYF
>TRBJ2-1|TRBD1|-|TRBV15
TGTGCCACCAGCCGAAAGGACAGGGGAGGTGCAGGCGAGAACTTC
CATSRKDRGGAGENF
>TRBJ2-1|-|few|TRBV15
TGTGCCACCAGCAGATTTCTGGGGGAGCTTATCAATGAGCAGTTCTTC
CATSRFLGELINEQFF
>TRBJ2-1|-|many|TRBV6-4
TGTGCCATACAAGCAATGGGGTGGGATGAGCAGTTCTTC
CAIQAMGWDEQFF
>TRBJ2-5|TRBD1|-|TRBV5-1
TGCGCCAGCAGCTTGACAGGGGACGACGGAGAGACCCAGTACTTC
CASSLTGDDGETQYF
>TRBJ1-6|-|few|TRBV5-6
TGTGCCAGCAGCCCGGGGGATAATTCACCCCTCCACTTT
CASSPGDNSPLHF
>TRBJ2-1|TRBD2|-|TRBV11-3
TGTGCCAGCAGCCCGGGAGGAGCGCTCTCCTACAATGAGCAGTTCTTC
CASSPGGALSYNEQFF
>TRBJ2-1|TRBD2|few|TRBV2
TGTGCCAGCAGTTCGCTTAGCGGGGGGACGTACAATGAGCAGTTCTTC
CASSSLSGGTYNEQFF
>TRBJ2-1|-|-|TRBV6-6
TGTGCCAGCAGTCAATCGGACTGGGTATACAATGAGCAGTTCTTC
CASSQSDWVYNEQFF
>TRBJ1-2|-|-|TRBV20-1
TGCAGTGGGTCCGACGGACCAGGGTATGGCTACACCTTC
CSGSDGPGYGYTF
>TRBJ2-1|-|-|TRBV27
TGTGCCAGCAGTTCCCCCTTGGGTTCCTACAATGAGCAGTTCTTC
CASSSPLGSYNEQFF
>TRBJ2-7|-|-|TRBV19
TGTGCCAGTAGTATCGGTGGGAGGCCCGACTACGAGCAGTACTTC
CASSIGGRPDYEQYF
>TRBJ1-6|TRBD1|-|TRBV3-1
TGTGCCAGCAGCCAGGGGGACAGGGTAAACTCACCCCTCCACTTT
CASSQGDRVNSPLHF
>TRBJ2-4|TRBD2|few|TRBV27
TGTGCCAGCAGTTTATCTTATTTAAGGGCGGGGGGCAAAAACATTCAGTACTTC
CASSLSYLRAGGKNIQYF
>TRBJ1-5|-|-|TRBV7-2
TGTGCCAGCAGCCTGGACGGGATCAATCAGCCCCAGCAGTTT
CASSLDGINQPQQF
>TRBJ2-5|TRBD2|-|TRBV4-3
TGCGCCAGCAGCCAAGACTTGACGCGGGGGACCCAAGAGACCCAGTACTTC
CASSQDLTRGTQETQYF
>TRBJ1-2|-|many|TRBV9
TGTGCCAGCAGCGGAGACACCTATGGCTACACCTTC
CASSGDTYGYTF
>TRBJ2-3|-|-|TRBV6-1
TGTGCCAGCAAAGAGAAGAGGGGGACCATCACAGATACGCAGTATTTT
CASKEKRGTITDTQYF
>TRBJ2-5|-|-|TRBV28
TGTGCCAGCAGTTTATGGAGTGAAGAGACCCAGTACTTC
CASSLWSEETQYF
>TRBJ1-5|-|-|TRBV10-3
TGTGCCATCAGTGAGGGGGGACTGAGTAGCAATCAGCCCCAGCATTTT
CAISEGGLSSNQPQHF
>TRBJ2-1|TRBD2|-|TRBV4-3
TGCGCCAGCAGCCGACTAGCGGGGCGCAATGAGCAGTTCTTC
CASSRLAGRNEQFF
>TRBJ2-3|-|-|TRBV5-1
TGCGCCAGCAGCTTGGCTGGGACCACCTACACAGATACGCAGTATTTT
CASSLAGTTYTDTQYF
>TRBJ2-4|-|few|TRBV29-1
TGCAGCGTTGACATCGTGGACATTCAGTACTTC
CSVDIVDIQYF
>TRBJ2-1|-|many|TRBV5-1
TGCGCCAGCAGCTTGGGACAGACCTACAATGAGCAGTTCTTC
CASSLGQTYNEQFF
>TRBJ2-3|-|-|TRBV18
TGTGCCAGCTCACCACCTCTGGGCACTAGCACAGATACGCAGTATTTT
CASSPPLGTSTDTQYF
>TRBJ2-2|-|few|TRBV5-1
TGCGCCAGCAGCTTGGATCCTATCGGGAACACCGGGGAGCTGTTTTTT
CASSLDPIGNTGELFF
>TRBJ2-1|-|-|TRBV6-2/TRBV6-3
TGTGCCAGCATTGTCGCCTACAATGAGCAGTTCTTC
CASIVAYNEQFF
>TRBJ2-3|-|few|TRBV28
TGTGCCAGCAATCCCCGGAGTACCCTCAACACAGATACGCAGTATTTT
CASNPRSTLNTDTQYF
>TRBJ2-7|TRBD2|-|TRBV14
TGTGCCAGCAGCCAACCGGGAGGGACATTATCGAACGAGCAGTACTTC
CASSQPGGTLSNEQYF
>TRBJ2-6|-|-|TRBV7-2
TGTGCCAGCAGCGAACACCTGGTTATATCAGGGGCCAACGTCCTGACTTTC
CASSEHLVISGANVLTF
>TRBJ2-5|-|many|TRBV20-1
TGCAGTGTGGTCCGGGGGCCGGAAGAGACCCAGTACTTC
CSVVRGPEETQYF
>TRBJ2-7|-|-|TRBV29-1
TGCAGCGTGATCGCGTACGAGCAGTACTTC
CSVIAYEQYF
>TRBJ2-5|-|-|TRBV27
TGTGCCAGCAGTTTGGGGGGTGACAGGGCCCAAGAGACCCAGTACTTC
CASSLGGDRAQETQYF
>TRBJ2-1|TRBD1|few|TRBV24-1
TGTGCCACCGGGACAGAGGGAAGTGGTGAGCAGTTCTTC
CATGTEGSGEQFF
>TRBJ2-1|-|few|TRBV6-4
TGTGCCAGCAGTGACTCAGCCCAGGGTGGCAATGAGCAGTTCTTC
CASSDSAQGGNEQFF
>TRBJ1-1|-|few|TRBV7-9
TGTGCCAGCAGCTTAGATCTGGGAGCGAACACTGAAGCTTTCTTT
CASSLDLGANTEAFF
>TRBJ2-1|-|-|TRBV27
TGTGCCAGCAGTTTCGGCCAGCTAAATGAGCAGTTCTTC
CASSFGQLNEQFF
>TRBJ2-3|TRBD2|few|TRBV29-1
TGCAGCGAGTCCGGGACTAGCGGAAGCACAGATACGCAGTATTTT
CSESGTSGSTDTQYF
>TRBJ1-1|-|-|TRBV6-1
TGTGCCAGCAACAAGGGAAGTGGGACTGAAGCTTTCTTT
CASNKGSGTEAFF
>TRBJ1-4|-|-|TRBV7-2
TGTGCCAGCAGCGCCGGGCTGGGGGAAAAACTGTTTTTT
CASSAGLGEKLFF
>TRBJ1-1|-|few|TRBV5-1
TGCGCCAGCAAGAGCGGGGCACACACTGAAGCTTTCTTT
CASKSGAHTEAFF
>TRBJ2-7|-|-|TRBV20-1
TGCAGTGCCAACCCCGGGACAAACACCTACGAGCAGTACTTC
CSANPGTNTYEQYF
>TRBJ2-5|TRBD2|few|TRBV3-1
TGTGCCAGCAGCCCAAAGCGGGGGGGCCGGGCAGAGACCCAGTACTTC
CASSPKRGGRAETQYF
>TRBJ1-2|TRBD1|-|TRBV7-2
TGTGCCAGCAGCTTAGGAGGACAGGGGGCAATCACCTTC
CASSLGGQGAITF